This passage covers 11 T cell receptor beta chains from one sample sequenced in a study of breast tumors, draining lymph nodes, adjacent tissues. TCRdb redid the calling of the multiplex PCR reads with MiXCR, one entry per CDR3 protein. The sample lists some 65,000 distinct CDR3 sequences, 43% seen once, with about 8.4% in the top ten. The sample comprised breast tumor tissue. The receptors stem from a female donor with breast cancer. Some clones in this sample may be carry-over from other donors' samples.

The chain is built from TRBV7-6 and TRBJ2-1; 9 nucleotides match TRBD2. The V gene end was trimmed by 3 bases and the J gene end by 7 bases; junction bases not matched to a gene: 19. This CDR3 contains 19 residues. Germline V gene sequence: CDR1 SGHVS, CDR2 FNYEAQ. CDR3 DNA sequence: TGTGCCAGCAGCTTGGAAAGAAGAGGCGGGAGGGCCCCACGAAATGAGCAGTTCTTC. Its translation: CASSLERRGGRAPRNEQFF.

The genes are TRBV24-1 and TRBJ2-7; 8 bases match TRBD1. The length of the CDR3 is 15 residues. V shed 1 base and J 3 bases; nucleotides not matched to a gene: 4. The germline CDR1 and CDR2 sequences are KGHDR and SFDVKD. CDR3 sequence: CATSDFGTGLYEQYF. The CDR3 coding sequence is TGTGCCACCAGTGATTTCGGGACAGGACTCTACGAGCAGTACTTC.

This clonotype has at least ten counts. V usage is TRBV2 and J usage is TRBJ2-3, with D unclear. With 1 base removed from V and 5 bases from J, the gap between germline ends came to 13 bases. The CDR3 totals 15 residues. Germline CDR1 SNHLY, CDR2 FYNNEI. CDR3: CASSEDGIVLDTQYF. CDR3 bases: TGTGCCAGCAGTGAAGATGGTATAGTATTAGATACGCAGTATTTT.

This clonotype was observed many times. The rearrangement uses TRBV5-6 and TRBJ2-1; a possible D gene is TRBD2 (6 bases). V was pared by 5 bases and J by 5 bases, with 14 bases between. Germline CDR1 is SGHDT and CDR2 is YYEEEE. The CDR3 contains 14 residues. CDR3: CASSVAGLDNEQFF. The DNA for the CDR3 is TGTGCCAGCAGTGTGGCGGGGTTGGACAATGAGCAGTTCTTC.

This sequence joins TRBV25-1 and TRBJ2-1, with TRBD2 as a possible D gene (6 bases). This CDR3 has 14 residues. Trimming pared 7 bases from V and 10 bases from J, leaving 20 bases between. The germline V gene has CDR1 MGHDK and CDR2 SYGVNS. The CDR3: CASTLTGTQSEQFF. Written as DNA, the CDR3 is TGTGCCAGCACATTAACGGGGACTCAGTCCGAGCAGTTCTTC. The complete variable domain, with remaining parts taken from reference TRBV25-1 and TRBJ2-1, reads EADIYQTPRYLVIGTGKKITLECSQTMGHDKMYWYQQDPGMELHLIHYSYGVNSTEKGDLSSESTVSRIRTEHFPLTLESARPSHTSQYLCASTLTGTQSEQFFGPGTRLTVL.

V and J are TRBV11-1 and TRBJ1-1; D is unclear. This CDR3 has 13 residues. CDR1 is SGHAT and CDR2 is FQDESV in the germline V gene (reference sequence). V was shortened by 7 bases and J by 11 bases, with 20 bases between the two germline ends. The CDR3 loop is CASIKTPEVRAFF. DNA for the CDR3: TGTGCCAGCATCAAGACCCCCGAGGTGCGGGCTTTCTTT.

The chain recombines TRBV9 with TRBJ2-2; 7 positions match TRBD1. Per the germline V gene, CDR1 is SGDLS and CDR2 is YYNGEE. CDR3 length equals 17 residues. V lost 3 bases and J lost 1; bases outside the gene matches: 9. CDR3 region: CASSANRGGLNTGELFF. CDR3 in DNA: TGTGCCAGCAGCGCAAACAGGGGTGGACTGAACACCGGGGAGCTGTTTTTT.

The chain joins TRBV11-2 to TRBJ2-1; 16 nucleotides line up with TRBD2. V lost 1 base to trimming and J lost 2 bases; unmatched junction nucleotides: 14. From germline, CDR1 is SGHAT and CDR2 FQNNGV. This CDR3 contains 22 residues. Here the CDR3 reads CASSLAPEAGTSGGATYNEQFF. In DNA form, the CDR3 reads TGTGCCAGCAGCTTAGCGCCGGAGGCGGGGACTAGCGGGGGGGCAACCTACAATGAGCAGTTCTTC.

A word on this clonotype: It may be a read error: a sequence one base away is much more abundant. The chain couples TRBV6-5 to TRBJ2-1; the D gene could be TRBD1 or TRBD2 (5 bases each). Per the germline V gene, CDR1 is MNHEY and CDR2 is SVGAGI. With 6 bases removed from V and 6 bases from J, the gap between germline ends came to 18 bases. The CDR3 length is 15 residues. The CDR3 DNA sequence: TGTGCCAGCAGGCGGACGGGACCGAGGCTCAATGAGCAGTTCTTC. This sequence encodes CASRRTGPRLNEQFF.

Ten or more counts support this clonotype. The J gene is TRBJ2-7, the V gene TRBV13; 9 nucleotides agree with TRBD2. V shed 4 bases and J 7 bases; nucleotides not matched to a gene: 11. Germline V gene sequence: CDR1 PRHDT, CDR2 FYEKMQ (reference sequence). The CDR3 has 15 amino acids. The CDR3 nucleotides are TGTGCCAGCAGCTCCCGCTCTAGCGGGGTGGGAGAGCAGTACTTC. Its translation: CASSSRSSGVGEQYF.

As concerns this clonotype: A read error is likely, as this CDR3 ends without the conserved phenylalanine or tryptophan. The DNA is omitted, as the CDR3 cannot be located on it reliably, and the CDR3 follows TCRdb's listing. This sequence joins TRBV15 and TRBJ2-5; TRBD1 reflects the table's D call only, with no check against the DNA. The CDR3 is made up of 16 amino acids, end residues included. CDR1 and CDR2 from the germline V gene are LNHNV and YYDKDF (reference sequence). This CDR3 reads CATSRDRGRGGYTFGS.